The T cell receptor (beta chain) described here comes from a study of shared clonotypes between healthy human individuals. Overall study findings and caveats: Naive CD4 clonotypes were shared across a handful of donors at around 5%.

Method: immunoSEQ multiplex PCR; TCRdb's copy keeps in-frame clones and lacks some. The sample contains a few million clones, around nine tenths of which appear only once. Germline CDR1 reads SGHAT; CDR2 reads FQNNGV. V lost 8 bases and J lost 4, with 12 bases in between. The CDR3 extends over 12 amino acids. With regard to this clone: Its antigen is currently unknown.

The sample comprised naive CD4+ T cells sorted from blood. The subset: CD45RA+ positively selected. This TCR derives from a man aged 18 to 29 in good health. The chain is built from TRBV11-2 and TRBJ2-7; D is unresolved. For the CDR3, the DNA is TGTGCCAGCTCCTACCCCGGATACGAGCAGTACTTC. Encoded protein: CASSYPGYEQYF.